Listed here are 30 T cell receptor beta chains from one sample, sequenced in a study of beta chain features in type 1 diabetes. Study-wide points: All four CD4+ subsets of Type 1 diabetes patients contained TCRB CDR3s that were moderately but significantly shorter.

What these receptors recognize is not known. Expressed TCRB transcripts were sequenced after all isolated RNA was converted to cDNA. Produced via immunoSEQ multiplex PCR; TCRdb's table is partial and in-frame only. The data contain more than 300,000 clones, over 8.5% of them singletons. Sequencing was carried out using central memory CD4+ T cells from blood. These receptors were taken from a young man with type 1 diabetes.

This clone was counted many times. The chain is built from TRBV21-1 and TRBJ2-4; whether TRBD2, the table's D call, matches the DNA was not checked. TRBV21-1 is classified as a pseudogene. The CDR3 is 16 amino acids. This CDR3 reads CASSKLRTGGKNIQYF. The CDR3 nucleotides read TGTGCCAGCAGCAAACTTCGGACTGGAGGGAAAAACATTCAGTACTTC.

The rearrangement links TRBV6-5 to TRBJ2-7; D remains ambiguous. With 2 bases removed from V and 2 bases from J, the gap between germline ends came to 13 bases. CDR3 length equals 15 residues. The V gene's germline CDR1 is MNHEY and CDR2 SVGAGI. The CDR3 region is CASSYVESPTYEQYF. The CDR3 nucleotides read TGTGCCAGCAGTTACGTCGAGTCGCCAACCTACGAGCAGTACTTC.

This rearrangement joins TRBV25-1 to TRBJ1-5; perhaps TRBD1 as D (5 bases). CDR1 is MGHDK and CDR2 is SYGVNS in the germline V gene. The CDR3 totals 13 residues. Trimming stripped 7 bases from V and 4 bases from J, with 11 bases between. The CDR3 DNA follows: TGTGCCAGCATGGGGCAGGCGAATCAGCCCCAGCATTTT. Translated: CASMGQANQPQHF.

V and J are TRBV4-1 and TRBJ2-7; the D is unclear. The CDR3 loop spans 15 amino acids. Looked up from germline, CDR1 is MGHRA and CDR2 is YSYEKL. Trimming shortened V by 1 base and J by 0 bases, and 10 bases separated the two germline ends. Here the CDR3 reads CASSQALTFSYEQYF. In nucleotides, the CDR3 is TGCGCCAGCAGCCAAGCCTTGACTTTCTCCTACGAGCAGTACTTC.

The chain uses TRBV27 and TRBJ1-2; TRBD1 agrees at 7 bases. The CDR3 extends over 16 amino acids. The V segment lost 8 bases and the J segment 2 bases; nucleotides outside the gene matches: 14. Germline values: CDR1 MNHEY, CDR2 SMNVEV (reference sequence). CDR3 bases: TGTGCCAGCCGCACATCCCAGGGGGGCGGAAACTATGGCTACACCTTC. Translating it yields CASRTSQGGGNYGYTF.

This clone was counted a few times. The gene calls are TRBV2 and TRBJ2-5; TRBD2 matches 8 bases. CDR3 length equals 16 residues. Germline V lookup: CDR1 SNHLY, CDR2 FYNNEI. With 1 base clipped from V and 4 bases from J, the junction kept 8 bases outside the gene matches. The CDR3 bases are TGTGCCAGCAGTGAAGGAGGGACTAGATATCGAGAGACCCAGTACTTC. Amino acids: CASSEGGTRYRETQYF.

This clone was picked up a small number of times. This chain uses TRBV19 with TRBJ2-7; 8 bases line up with TRBD1. V lost 5 bases, J lost 0 bases, and 18 bases stayed unmatched. The V gene's germline CDR1 is LNHDA and CDR2 SQIVND (reference sequence). The CDR3 is made up of 19 amino acids. The CDR3 sequence: CASSATAGSDRASSYEQYF. The CDR3 region has the DNA TGTGCCAGTAGTGCAACGGCGGGCTCGGACAGGGCTTCCTCCTACGAGCAGTACTTC.

The chain links TRBV19 to TRBJ2-3; D call uncertain. Trimming removed 9 bases from V and 1 base from J, with 26 bases in between. The germline V gene encodes CDR1 LNHDA and CDR2 SQIVND (reference sequence). The CDR3 is 18 residues long. The DNA for the CDR3 is TGTGCCAGCCAGAGTTCGGGTTTCATTACTTTAGGCACAGATACGCAGTATTTT. This sequence encodes CASQSSGFITLGTDTQYF.

This clone was recorded at least ten times. J is TRBJ2-2 and V is TRBV25-1, with no clear D. This CDR3 region has 15 residues. The ends were cut back, 1 base at V and 2 bases at J, with 8 bases in the middle. Germline assignment: CDR1 MGHDK and CDR2 SYGVNS. CDR3 coding DNA: TGTGCCAGCAGTGAATCATCCCTTAACACCGGGGAGCTGTTTTTT. It specifies CASSESSLNTGELFF. The full variable domain, with the rest looked up from reference TRBV25-1 and TRBJ2-2, is EADIYQTPRYLVIGTGKKITLECSQTMGHDKMYWYQQDPGMELHLIHYSYGVNSTEKGDLSSESTVSRIRTEHFPLTLESARPSHTSQYLCASSESSLNTGELFFGEGSRLTVL.

The rearrangement uses TRBV4-1 and TRBJ2-4; tentatively, D is TRBD1 or TRBD2 (5 bases each). This CDR3 has 18 residues. Germline CDR1 and CDR2: MGHRA and YSYEKL. Trimming left V 0 bases short and J 0 bases short, with 15 bases between. In nucleotides, the CDR3 is TGCGCCAGCAGCCAAGATCGGGGCAGCTTTCAAGCCAAAAACATTCAGTACTTC. Amino acids: CASSQDRGSFQAKNIQYF.

The genes are TRBV27 and TRBJ1-2; a possible D gene is TRBD1 (5 bases). Germline CDR1 is MNHEY and CDR2 is SMNVEV (reference sequence). The CDR3 consists of 15 residues. Trimming removed 7 bases from V and 3 bases from J, with 18 bases in between. The CDR3, as DNA: TGTGCCAGCACCCCTCGAGTGGGGCCCGACTATGGCTACACCTTC. It codes for CASTPRVGPDYGYTF.

The sample holds many counts of this clone. The chain uses TRBV4-3 and TRBJ2-7, with a tentative D call TRBD2 (6 bases). The CDR3 totals 15 residues. The germline V and J ends were trimmed by 1 base and 6 bases, with 16 bases remaining between them. Germline loops: CDR1 LGHNA, CDR2 YSLEER. The CDR3 bases are TGCGCCAGCAGCCAAGCACAGACGGGAGTCGGCGAGCAGTACTTC. Its translation: CASSQAQTGVGEQYF.

Notes on this clone: Given a much more abundant clone one base away, this may be a read error. The J gene is TRBJ2-5, the V gene TRBV4-2; D gene unclear. CDR3 size: 14 residues. V was cut by 1 base and J by 4 bases, with 10 bases left in between. Germline CDR1 LGHNA, CDR2 YNFKEQ. The CDR3 protein is CASSQGTVIETQYF. CDR3 nucleotide sequence: TGTGCCAGCAGCCAAGGCACGGTAATAGAGACCCAGTACTTC.

V usage is TRBV7-2 and J usage is TRBJ2-3; D uncertain. This CDR3 comprises 15 residues. Germline V gene sequence: CDR1 SGHTA, CDR2 FQGNSA. The V gene lost 4 bases and the J gene lost 0 bases, with 11 bases spanning the gap. CDR3 DNA: TGTGCCAGCAGCTCATATTCGGACAGCACAGATACGCAGTATTTT. Its protein is CASSSYSDSTDTQYF.

This clone was seen repeatedly, ten times or more. The genes are TRBV14 and TRBJ2-7; D is ambiguous. Germline-derived CDR1 and CDR2 are SGHDN and FVKESK. V was cut by 1 base and J by 3 bases, with 13 bases left in between. This CDR3 contains 15 residues. CDR3 in DNA: TGTGCCAGCAGCCAAGGACTCCCCCCGTTCTACGAGCAGTACTTC. Translating it yields CASSQGLPPFYEQYF.

The table lists this clone with many counts. This chain joins TRBV6-5 and TRBJ1-4, with D maybe TRBD1 (5 bases). V dropped 5 bases and J dropped 3 bases, with 13 bases sitting between them. The CDR3 is 15 residues long. Germline lookup yields CDR1 MNHEY and CDR2 SVGAGI. CDR3 region: CASSPQGSPNEKLFF. CDR3 nucleotides: TGTGCCAGCAGTCCCCAGGGTTCACCTAATGAAAAACTGTTTTTT.

The chain joins TRBV28 to TRBJ1-4, with 12 bases that match TRBD1. The CDR3 runs 18 residues. The trim removed 5 bases at V and 4 bases at J, leaving 11 bases unmatched. CDR1 and CDR2 from the germline V gene are MDHEN and SYDVKM. CDR3 sequence: CASSASPGTGGGNEKLFF. The CDR3 nucleotides are TGTGCCAGCAGTGCAAGTCCCGGGACAGGGGGCGGTAATGAAAAACTGTTTTTT.

This clone was seen a handful of times. The V and J genes are TRBV5-1 and TRBJ2-7; D possibly corresponds to TRBD2 (6 bases). Deletions cut 4 bases from V and 0 bases from J, with 11 bases between. Germline CDR1 reads SGHRS; CDR2 reads YFSETQ. The CDR3 totals 14 residues. The CDR3 region has the DNA TGCGCCAGCAGCGGCTTCGGGGGCTCCTACGAGCAGTACTTC. It yields the protein CASSGFGGSYEQYF.

This clone was seen more than once but under ten times. The V gene is TRBV19, the J gene TRBJ1-4; no clear D. The CDR3 runs to 14 residues. Trimming removed 1 base from V and 6 bases from J, with 9 bases in between. Germline CDR1 and CDR2: LNHDA and SQIVND (reference sequence). This CDR3 reads CASSIAVTDEKLFF. CDR3 DNA sequence: TGTGCCAGTAGTATAGCGGTCACGGATGAAAAACTGTTTTTT. Variable domain in full (rest from reference TRBV19 and TRBJ1-4): DGGITQSPKYLFRKEGQNVTLSCEQNLNHDAMYWYRQDPGQGLRLIYYSQIVNDFQKGDIAEGYSVSREKKESFPLTVTSAQKNPTAFYLCASSIAVTDEKLFFGSGTQLSVL.

The chain links TRBV5-1 to TRBJ2-5; D call uncertain. The assigned J gene may be wrong: the sequence end matches TRBJ2-7 better. The germline gives CDR1 SGHRS, CDR2 YFSETQ. The CDR3 contains 14 residues. CDR3 in amino acids: CASSPDNWEDEQYF. Written as DNA, the CDR3 is TGCGCCAGCAGCCCCGATAATTGGGAAGACGAGCAGTACTTC.

V and J are TRBV11-3 and TRBJ2-1; TRBD2 matches 10 bases. The CDR3 is made up of 15 amino acids. V lost 4 bases, J lost 5 bases, and 5 bases stayed unmatched. The germline V gene has CDR1 SGHNT and CDR2 YENEEA. In nucleotides, the CDR3 is TGTGCCAGCAGCTCCCGACTAGCGGGCGACAATGAGCAGTTCTTC. Protein product: CASSSRLAGDNEQFF.

This clone was seen only a few times. This rearrangement joins TRBV10-3 to TRBJ2-5; no clear D gene. V dropped 10 bases and J dropped 4 bases, with 13 bases sitting between them. CDR1 is ENHRY and CDR2 is SYGVKD in the germline V gene. The CDR3 has 12 amino acids. In DNA, the CDR3 is TGTGCCACATCTGGGCCGAGAGAGACCCAGTACTTC. This encodes CATSGPRETQYF.

In this sample, this clone turned up a few times. V and J are TRBV5-6 and TRBJ1-2, with D tentatively TRBD1 (5 bases). The ends were cut back, 5 bases at V and 2 bases at J, with 25 bases in the middle. The germline V gene encodes CDR1 SGHDT and CDR2 YYEEEE. This CDR3 contains 18 residues. The CDR3: CASRGAGDSAFFNYGYTF. The DNA for the CDR3 is TGTGCCAGCAGGGGAGCCGGAGACAGCGCCTTCTTCAACTATGGCTACACCTTC.

The chain uses TRBV15 and TRBJ1-2; D is unclear. The V and J ends lost 0 bases and 4 bases respectively, with 12 bases between them. Germline CDR1 is LNHNV and CDR2 is YYDKDF (reference sequence). The CDR3 is 15 residues long. This CDR3 is CATSRDLITSYGYTF. In DNA, the CDR3 is TGTGCCACCAGCAGAGATTTAATAACCTCCTATGGCTACACCTTC.

This chain uses TRBV28 with TRBJ2-1; the D gene is possibly TRBD1 (5 bases). The CDR3 extends over 14 amino acids. Germline V gene sequence: CDR1 MDHEN, CDR2 SYDVKM. Trimming shortened V by 5 bases and J by 8 bases, and 16 bases separated the two germline ends. CDR3 sequence reads: CASSPQGSLDEQFF. The CDR3 DNA reads as TGTGCCAGCAGTCCGCAGGGATCTTTGGATGAGCAGTTCTTC. The full variable domain, its missing parts supplied by reference TRBV28 and TRBJ2-1, is DVKVTQSSRYLVKRTGEKVFLECVQDMDHENMFWYRQDPGLGLRLIYFSYDVKMKEKGDIPEGYSVSREKKERFSLILESASTNQTSMYLCASSPQGSLDEQFFGPGTRLTVL.

The chain has TRBV5-6 and TRBJ2-7, with TRBD1 matching 10 bases. This CDR3 region has 14 residues. Germline V gene data show CDR1 as SGHDT and CDR2 as YYEEEE. The junction had 7 bases not matched to a gene; V was cut back by 4 bases and J by 6 bases. CDR3 DNA: TGTGCCAGCAGCCTACGGACAGGGGGACTCGAGCAGTACTTC. As protein: CASSLRTGGLEQYF.

Only a few counts were recorded for this clone. J is TRBJ2-6 and V is TRBV28; D gene uncertain. This CDR3 has 15 residues. Looked up from germline, CDR1 is MDHEN and CDR2 is SYDVKM. V gave up 2 bases and J gave up 2 bases, with 7 bases separating them. The CDR3 spells CASSLLAAGANVLTF. The CDR3 DNA reads as TGTGCCAGCAGTTTACTCGCAGCTGGGGCCAACGTCCTGACTTTC.

V gene TRBV18 combines with J gene TRBJ2-3; TRBD1 might be the D (6 bases). The germline CDR1 and CDR2 sequences are KGHSH and LQKENI. This CDR3 is 15 amino acids long. Trimming pared 3 bases from V and 0 bases from J, leaving 10 bases between. In DNA form, the CDR3 reads TGTGCCAGCTCACCCCGGACAGAGAGCACAGATACGCAGTATTTT. Its translation is CASSPRTESTDTQYF.

This clone was picked up a small number of times. The rearrangement joins TRBV7-9 to TRBJ1-1, with TRBD1 as a possible D gene (6 bases). The CDR3 extends over 15 amino acids. V dropped 5 bases and J dropped 6 bases, with 19 bases sitting between them. Germline CDR1 and CDR2: SEHNR and FQNEAQ (reference sequence). CDR3 sequence: CASSPSWDKFSEAFF. The CDR3 DNA sequence: TGTGCCAGCAGCCCGTCATGGGACAAGTTCTCTGAAGCTTTCTTT.

The chain recombines TRBV5-4 with TRBJ1-2; tentative D call: TRBD1 (6 bases). Trimming took off 0 bases at V and 6 bases at J, with 12 bases between the two ends. The CDR3 consists of 14 residues. Germline V CDR1 and CDR2: SGHNT, YYREEE (reference sequence). The CDR3 loop reads CASSLGSGEDGYTF. The CDR3 DNA reads as TGTGCCAGCAGCTTGGGGTCAGGGGAGGATGGCTACACCTTC.